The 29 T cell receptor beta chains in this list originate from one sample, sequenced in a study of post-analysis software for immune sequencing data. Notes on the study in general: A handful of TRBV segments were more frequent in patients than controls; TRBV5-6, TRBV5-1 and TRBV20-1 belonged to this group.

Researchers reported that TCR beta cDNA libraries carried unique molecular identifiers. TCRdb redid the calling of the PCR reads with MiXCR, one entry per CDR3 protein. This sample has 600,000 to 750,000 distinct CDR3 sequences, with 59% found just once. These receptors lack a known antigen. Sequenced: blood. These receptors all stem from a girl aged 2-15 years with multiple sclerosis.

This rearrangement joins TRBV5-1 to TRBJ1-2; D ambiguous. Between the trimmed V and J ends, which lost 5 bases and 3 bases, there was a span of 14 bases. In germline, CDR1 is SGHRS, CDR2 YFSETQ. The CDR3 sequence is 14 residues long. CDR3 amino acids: CASRKSAYDYGYTF. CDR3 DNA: TGCGCCAGCAGGAAGTCGGCTTATGACTATGGCTACACCTTC. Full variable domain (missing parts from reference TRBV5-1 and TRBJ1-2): KAGVTQTPRYLIKTRGQQVTLSCSPISGHRSVSWYQQTPGQGLQFLFEYFSETQRNKGNFPGRFSGRQFSNSRSEMNVSTLELGDSALYLCASRKSAYDYGYTFGSGTRLTVV.

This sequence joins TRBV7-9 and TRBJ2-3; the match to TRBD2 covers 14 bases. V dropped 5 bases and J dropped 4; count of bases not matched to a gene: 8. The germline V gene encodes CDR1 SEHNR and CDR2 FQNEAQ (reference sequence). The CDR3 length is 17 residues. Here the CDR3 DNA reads TGTGCCAGCAGCCCCCACCCGGGACTAGCGGGAGCAGATACGCAGTATTTT. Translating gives CASSPHPGLAGADTQYF.

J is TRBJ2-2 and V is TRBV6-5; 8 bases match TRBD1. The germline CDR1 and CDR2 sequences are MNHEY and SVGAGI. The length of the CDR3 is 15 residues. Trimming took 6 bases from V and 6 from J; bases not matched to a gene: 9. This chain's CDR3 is CASRRAGGLAGELFF. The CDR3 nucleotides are TGTGCCAGCAGGAGAGCAGGGGGCTTGGCCGGGGAGCTGTTTTTT.

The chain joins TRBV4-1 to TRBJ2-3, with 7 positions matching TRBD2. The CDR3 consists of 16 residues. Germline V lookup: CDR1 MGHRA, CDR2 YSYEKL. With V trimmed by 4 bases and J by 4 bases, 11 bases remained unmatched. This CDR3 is CASSPSDGLEADTQYF. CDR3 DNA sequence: TGCGCCAGCAGCCCTTCTGATGGACTAGAGGCAGATACGCAGTATTTT.

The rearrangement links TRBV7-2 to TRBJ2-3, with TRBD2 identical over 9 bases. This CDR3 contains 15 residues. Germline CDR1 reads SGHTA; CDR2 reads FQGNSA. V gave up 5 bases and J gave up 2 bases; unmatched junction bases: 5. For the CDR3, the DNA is TGTGCCAGCAGCCCAGCGGGGGGAACCACAGATACGCAGTATTTT. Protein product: CASSPAGGTTDTQYF.

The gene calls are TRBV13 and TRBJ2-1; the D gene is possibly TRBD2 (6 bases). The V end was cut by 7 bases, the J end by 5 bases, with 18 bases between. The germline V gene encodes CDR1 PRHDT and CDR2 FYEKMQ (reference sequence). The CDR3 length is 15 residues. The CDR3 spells CASNEGRERNNEQFF. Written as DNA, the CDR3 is TGTGCCAGCAATGAGGGGCGGGAACGGAACAATGAGCAGTTCTTC.

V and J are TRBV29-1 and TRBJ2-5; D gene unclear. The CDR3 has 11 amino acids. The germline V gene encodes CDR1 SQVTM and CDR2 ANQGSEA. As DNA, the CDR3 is TGCGCCCCTACTTTTGAAGAGACCCAGTACTTC. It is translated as CAPTFEETQYF.

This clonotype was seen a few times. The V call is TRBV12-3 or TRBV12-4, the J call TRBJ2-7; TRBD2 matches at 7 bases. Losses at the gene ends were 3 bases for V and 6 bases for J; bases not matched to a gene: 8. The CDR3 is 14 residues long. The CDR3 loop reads CASSLASGTSEQYF. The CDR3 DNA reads TGTGCCAGCAGTTTGGCAAGCGGGACCTCCGAGCAGTACTTC.

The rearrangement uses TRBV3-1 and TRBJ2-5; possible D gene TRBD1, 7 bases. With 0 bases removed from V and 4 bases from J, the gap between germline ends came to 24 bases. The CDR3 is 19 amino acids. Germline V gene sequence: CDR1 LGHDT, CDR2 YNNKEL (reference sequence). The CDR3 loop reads CASSQDQGDWWGVGETQYF. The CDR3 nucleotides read TGTGCCAGCAGCCAAGATCAGGGGGACTGGTGGGGTGTAGGAGAGACCCAGTACTTC.

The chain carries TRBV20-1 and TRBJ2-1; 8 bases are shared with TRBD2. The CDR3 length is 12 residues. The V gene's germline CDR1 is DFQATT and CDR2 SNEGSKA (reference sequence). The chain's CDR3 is CNPGGVDNEQFF. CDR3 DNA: TGCAATCCGGGGGGGGTCGACAATGAGCAGTTCTTC.

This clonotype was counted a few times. The CDR3 protein is CSASYRGSNQPQHF. The CDR3 bases are TGCAGTGCTAGCTACAGGGGAAGCAATCAGCCCCAGCATTTT. The rearrangement links TRBV20-1 to TRBJ1-5; 7 nucleotides agree with TRBD1. V lost 3 bases to trimming and J lost 1 base; unmatched junction nucleotides: 3. Germline CDR1 and CDR2: DFQATT and SNEGSKA (reference sequence). The CDR3 is 14 amino acids.

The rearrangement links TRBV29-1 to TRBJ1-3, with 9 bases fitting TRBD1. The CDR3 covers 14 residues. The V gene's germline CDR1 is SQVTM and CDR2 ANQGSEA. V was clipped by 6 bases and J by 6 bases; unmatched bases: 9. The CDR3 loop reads CSVGPDRGKNTIYF. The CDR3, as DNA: TGCAGCGTGGGCCCGGACAGGGGTAAAAACACCATATATTTT.

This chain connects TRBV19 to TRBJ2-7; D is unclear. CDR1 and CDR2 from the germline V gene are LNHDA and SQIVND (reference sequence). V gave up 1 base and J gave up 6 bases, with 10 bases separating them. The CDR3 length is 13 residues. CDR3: CASSIGIRAEQYF. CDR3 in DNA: TGTGCCAGTAGTATAGGAATTAGAGCCGAGCAGTACTTC.

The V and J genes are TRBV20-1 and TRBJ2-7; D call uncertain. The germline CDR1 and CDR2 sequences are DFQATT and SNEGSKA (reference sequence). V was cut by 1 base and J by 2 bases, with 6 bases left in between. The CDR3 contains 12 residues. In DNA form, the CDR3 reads TGCAGTGCTAGAGGCGAGGCCTACGAGCAGTACTTC. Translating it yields CSARGEAYEQYF.

The CDR3 nucleotides are TGTGCCAGCAGCGTAGGATCTAGCGGGAGGGCAGATACGCAGTATTTT. It encodes CASSVGSSGRADTQYF. This chain links TRBV9 with TRBJ2-3; 12 positions match TRBD2. The germline gives CDR1 SGDLS, CDR2 YYNGEE. CDR3 size: 16 residues. The V gene end was trimmed by 0 bases and the J gene end by 4 bases; junction bases not matched to a gene: 3. The variable domain in full, completed from reference TRBV9 and TRBJ2-3, reads DSGVTQTPKHLITATGQRVTLRCSPRSGDLSVYWYQQSLDQGLQFLIQYYNGEERAKGNILERFSAQQFPDLHSELNLSSLELGDSALYFCASSVGSSGRADTQYFGPGTRLTVL.

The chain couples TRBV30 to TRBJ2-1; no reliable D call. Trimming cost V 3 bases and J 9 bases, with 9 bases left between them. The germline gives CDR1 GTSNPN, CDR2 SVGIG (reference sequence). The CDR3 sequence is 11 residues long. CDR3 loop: CAWSEYVEQFF. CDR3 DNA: TGTGCCTGGAGCGAGTATGTTGAGCAGTTCTTC.

The CDR3 loop is CASSLVSASGRPPETQYF. The DNA for the CDR3 is TGTGCCAGCAGCTTAGTATCGGCTAGCGGGAGGCCTCCAGAGACCCAGTACTTC. J is TRBJ2-5 and V is TRBV11-2, with 11 bases aligning to TRBD2. Unmatched junction bases numbered 11, after V lost 1 base and J lost 4 bases. CDR3 size: 18 residues. Looked up from germline, CDR1 is SGHAT and CDR2 is FQNNGV.

CDR3 amino acids: CSARTEARNQPQYF. CDR3 bases: TGCAGTGCCAGAACAGAGGCTCGCAATCAGCCCCAGTACTTC. The chain uses TRBV20-1 and TRBJ2-5; no clear D gene. The length of the CDR3 is 14 residues. Germline assignment: CDR1 DFQATT and CDR2 SNEGSKA (reference sequence). The germline V and J ends were trimmed by 6 bases and 9 bases, with 23 bases remaining between them.

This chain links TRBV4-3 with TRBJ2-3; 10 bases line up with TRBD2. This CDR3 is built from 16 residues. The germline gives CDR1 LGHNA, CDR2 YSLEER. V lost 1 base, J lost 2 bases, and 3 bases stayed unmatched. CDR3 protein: CASSQGTSGNTDTQYF. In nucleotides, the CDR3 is TGCGCCAGCAGCCAAGGTACTAGCGGGAACACAGATACGCAGTATTTT.

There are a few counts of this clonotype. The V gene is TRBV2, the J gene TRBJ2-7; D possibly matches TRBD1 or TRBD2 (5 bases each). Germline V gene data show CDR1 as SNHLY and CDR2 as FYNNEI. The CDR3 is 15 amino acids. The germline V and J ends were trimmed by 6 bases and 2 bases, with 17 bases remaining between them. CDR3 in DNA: TGTGCCAGCAGAGGTTGGGACGGTGAAACCTACGAGCAGTACTTC. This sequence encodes CASRGWDGETYEQYF.

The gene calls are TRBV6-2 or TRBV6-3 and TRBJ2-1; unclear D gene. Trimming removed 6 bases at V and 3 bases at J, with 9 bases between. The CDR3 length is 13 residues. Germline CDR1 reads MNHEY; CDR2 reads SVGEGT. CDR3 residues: CASRTLNYNEQFF. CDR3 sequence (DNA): TGTGCCAGCAGAACCTTAAACTACAATGAGCAGTTCTTC.

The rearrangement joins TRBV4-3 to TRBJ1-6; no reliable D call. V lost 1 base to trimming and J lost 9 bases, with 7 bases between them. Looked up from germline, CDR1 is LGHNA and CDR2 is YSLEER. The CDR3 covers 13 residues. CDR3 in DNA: TGCGCCAGCAGCCAAGGGTGGGGTTCACCCCTCCACTTT. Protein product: CASSQGWGSPLHF.

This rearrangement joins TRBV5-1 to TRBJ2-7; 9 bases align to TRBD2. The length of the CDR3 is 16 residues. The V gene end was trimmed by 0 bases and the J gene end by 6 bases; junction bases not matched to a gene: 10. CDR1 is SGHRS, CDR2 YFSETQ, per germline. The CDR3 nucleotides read TGCGCCAGCAGCTTGGGGGCCTCTAGCGGGATAGGCGAGCAGTACTTC. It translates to CASSLGASSGIGEQYF.

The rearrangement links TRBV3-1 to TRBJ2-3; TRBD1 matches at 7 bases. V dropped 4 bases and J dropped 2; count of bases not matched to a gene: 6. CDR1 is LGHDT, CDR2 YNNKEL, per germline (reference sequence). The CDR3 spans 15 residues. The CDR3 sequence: CASSPRGQDTDTQYF. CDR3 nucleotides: TGTGCCAGCAGCCCCCGCGGACAGGACACAGATACGCAGTATTTT.

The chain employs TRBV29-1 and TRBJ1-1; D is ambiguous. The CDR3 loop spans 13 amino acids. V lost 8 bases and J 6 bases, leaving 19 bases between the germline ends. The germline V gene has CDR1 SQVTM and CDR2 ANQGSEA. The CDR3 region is CSPLSSLEAEAFF. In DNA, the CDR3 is TGCAGCCCTTTATCGAGTCTGGAGGCTGAAGCTTTCTTT.

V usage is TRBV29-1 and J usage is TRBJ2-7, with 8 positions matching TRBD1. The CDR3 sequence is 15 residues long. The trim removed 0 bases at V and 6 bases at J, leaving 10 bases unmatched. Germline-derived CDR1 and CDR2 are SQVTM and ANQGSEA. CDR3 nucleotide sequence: TGCAGCGTTGAAGATCTCGGCAGGGGGCGACGCGAGCAGTACTTC. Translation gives CSVEDLGRGRREQYF.

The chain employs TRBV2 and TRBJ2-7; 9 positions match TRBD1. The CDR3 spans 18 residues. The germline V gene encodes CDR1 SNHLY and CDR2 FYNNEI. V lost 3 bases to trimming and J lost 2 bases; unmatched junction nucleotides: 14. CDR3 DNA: TGTGCCAGCAGTGAGGGTCCCGGGACAGGGAGTGGCCCCTACGAGCAGTACTTC. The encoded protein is CASSEGPGTGSGPYEQYF.

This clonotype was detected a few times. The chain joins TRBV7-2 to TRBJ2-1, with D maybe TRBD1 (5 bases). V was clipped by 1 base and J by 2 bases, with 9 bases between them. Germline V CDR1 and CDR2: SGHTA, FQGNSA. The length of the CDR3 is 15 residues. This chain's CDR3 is CASSLGPGTYNEQFF. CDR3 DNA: TGTGCCAGCAGCTTAGGTCCAGGGACCTACAATGAGCAGTTCTTC.

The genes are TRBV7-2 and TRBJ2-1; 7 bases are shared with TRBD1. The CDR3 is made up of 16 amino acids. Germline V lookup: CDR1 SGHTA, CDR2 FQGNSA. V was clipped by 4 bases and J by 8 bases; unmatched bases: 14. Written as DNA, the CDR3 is TGTGCCAGCAGCTCCCAAGATGACAGGGATAGGCATGAGCAGTTCTTC. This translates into CASSSQDDRDRHEQFF.